The 18 T cell receptor beta chains in this list originate from one sample, sequenced in a study of blood T cell repertoires in COVID-19. Sequenced by immunoSEQ multiplex PCR; TCRdb stores in-frame clones only, minus some. Of fewer than 150,000 clones listed, around 80% are singletons. Material for sequencing was peripheral blood. The receptor source for this set is a human donor in a cohort sampled during active COVID-19.

The rearrangement uses TRBV4-1 and TRBJ2-7, with 8 bases identical to TRBD2. J lost 2 bases, V lost 4 bases, and 10 bases had no gene match. CDR1 and CDR2 (germline): MGHRA, YSYEKL. This CDR3 comprises 16 residues. The CDR3 DNA reads TGCGCCAGCAGCCCGGGGGGGTTGGGAAACACCTACGAGCAGTACTTC. Residues: CASSPGGLGNTYEQYF.

The rearrangement joins TRBV13 to TRBJ1-1; D is uncertain. Germline assignment: CDR1 PRHDT and CDR2 FYEKMQ (reference sequence). The CDR3 contains 15 residues. V was cut by 5 bases and J by 2 bases, with 15 bases left in between. CDR3 sequence: CASSQRMAVNTEAFF. CDR3 bases: TGTGCCAGCAGCCAGCGAATGGCAGTAAACACTGAAGCTTTCTTT.

The table lists this clone with a few counts. The rearrangement joins TRBV3-1 (or the pseudogene TRBV3-2) to TRBJ2-1; D might be TRBD2 (5 bases). Germline values: CDR1 LGHDT, CDR2 YNNKEL (reference sequence). V was shortened by 3 bases and J by 2 bases, with 11 bases between the two germline ends. The CDR3 covers 15 residues. The CDR3 loop is CASSHDYDPYNEQFF. In nucleotides, the CDR3 is TGTGCCAGCAGCCATGACTACGACCCCTACAATGAGCAGTTCTTC.

The V call is TRBV5-4, the J call TRBJ2-4; possible D gene TRBD2, 7 bases. This CDR3 region has 15 residues. Deletions cut 2 bases from V and 2 bases from J, with 11 bases between. The germline CDR1 and CDR2 sequences are SGHNT and YYREEE (reference sequence). The chain's CDR3 is CASSLSGGPKNIQYF. As DNA, the CDR3 is TGTGCCAGCAGCTTATCGGGGGGCCCCAAAAACATTCAGTACTTC.

The chain carries TRBV3-1 (or the pseudogene TRBV3-2) and TRBJ2-7; D gene ambiguous. From germline, CDR1 is LGHDT and CDR2 YNNKEL (reference sequence). The CDR3 sequence is 12 residues long. Trimming removed 0 bases at V and 9 bases at J, with 9 bases between. The CDR3 nucleotides read TGTGCCAGCAGCCAAGATGTCAGGCTGCAGTACTTC. The encoded protein is CASSQDVRLQYF.

J is TRBJ2-3 and V is TRBV5-6; D is unclear. This CDR3 has 13 residues. CDR1 and CDR2 from the germline V gene are SGHDT and YYEEEE. Deletions cut 4 bases from V and 6 bases from J, with 12 bases between. CDR3 sequence (DNA): TGTGCCAGCAGCCCACGCCTGGAGGATACGCAGTATTTT. Translation gives CASSPRLEDTQYF.

V is TRBV5-4 and J is TRBJ2-5, with 7 positions matching TRBD1. CDR1 and CDR2 (germline): SGHNT, YYREEE (reference sequence). The length of the CDR3 is 16 residues. V lost 3 bases, J lost 3 bases, and 11 bases stayed unmatched. The CDR3 DNA reads TGTGCCAGCAGCTCCCCAAACCCGGGACAGAAAGAGACCCAGTACTTC. Amino acids: CASSSPNPGQKETQYF.

This rearrangement joins TRBV5-6 to TRBJ2-5; D is undetermined. The germline CDR1 and CDR2 sequences are SGHDT and YYEEEE. The CDR3 loop spans 14 amino acids. The V gene lost 2 bases and the J gene lost 3 bases, with 11 bases spanning the gap. The CDR3 region has the DNA TGTGCCAGCAGCTTCTACAGCCCAAAAGAGACCCAGTACTTC. Protein: CASSFYSPKETQYF.

The rearrangement links TRBV6-6 to TRBJ2-5; 8 nucleotides align to TRBD1. Germline CDR1 is MNHNY and CDR2 is SVGAGI (reference sequence). V trimming: 2 bases; J trimming: 3 bases; junction bases outside the gene matches: 8. The CDR3 is 16 amino acids. CDR3 loop: CASSYHPGQGKETQYF. The CDR3 DNA reads TGTGCCAGCAGTTACCATCCCGGACAGGGAAAAGAGACCCAGTACTTC.

The chain joins TRBV18 to TRBJ1-2, with 7 bases that match TRBD1. V dropped 3 bases and J dropped 0; count of bases not matched to a gene: 1. The CDR3 consists of 14 residues. CDR1 and CDR2 (germline): KGHSH, LQKENI. CDR3 amino acids: CASSPGTANYGYTF. The DNA for the CDR3 is TGTGCCAGCTCACCCGGGACAGCTAACTATGGCTACACCTTC.

This sequence joins TRBV30 and TRBJ1-5; TRBD1 might be the D (5 bases). The CDR3 totals 15 residues. The germline V gene has CDR1 GTSNPN and CDR2 SVGIG (reference sequence). V lost 3 bases to trimming and J lost 5 bases, with 17 bases between them. CDR3: CAWSPGWGRDQPQHF. In DNA form, the CDR3 reads TGTGCCTGGAGCCCCGGGTGGGGGAGGGATCAGCCCCAGCATTTT.

The chain combines TRBV5-1 with TRBJ1-2; TRBD1 might be the D (5 bases). Germline V lookup: CDR1 SGHRS, CDR2 YFSETQ. V lost 0 bases to trimming and J lost 7 bases, with 10 bases between them. CDR3 length equals 13 residues. This CDR3 is CASSLGRAGGYTF. The CDR3 DNA follows: TGCGCCAGCAGCTTGGGCAGGGCTGGTGGCTACACCTTC. The variable domain in full, completed from reference TRBV5-1 and TRBJ1-2, reads KAGVTQTPRYLIKTRGQQVTLSCSPISGHRSVSWYQQTPGQGLQFLFEYFSETQRNKGNFPGRFSGRQFSNSRSEMNVSTLELGDSALYLCASSLGRAGGYTFGSGTRLTVV.

The rearrangement uses TRBV3-1 (or the pseudogene TRBV3-2) and TRBJ2-7, with 8 positions matching TRBD1. The V gene end was trimmed by 0 bases and the J gene end by 2 bases; junction bases not matched to a gene: 3. CDR1 and CDR2 from the germline V gene are LGHDT and YNNKEL (reference sequence). CDR3 length equals 15 residues. The CDR3 region has the DNA TGTGCCAGCAGCCAAGAGACAGGGGAAGCCTACGAGCAGTACTTC. Amino acid sequence: CASSQETGEAYEQYF.

The chain uses TRBV7-8 and TRBJ1-1; 11 nucleotides match TRBD1. The junction had 5 bases not matched to a gene; V was cut back by 1 base and J by 10 bases. The CDR3 consists of 14 residues. CDR1 and CDR2 from the germline V gene are SGHVS and FQNEAQ. CDR3 sequence reads: CASSLGGQGVRAFF. The DNA of the CDR3 is TGTGCCAGCAGCTTAGGGGGACAGGGGGTACGAGCTTTCTTT.

The rearrangement joins TRBV5-1 to TRBJ2-7; D uncertain. With 0 bases removed from V and 6 bases from J, the gap between germline ends came to 4 bases. CDR3 size: 11 residues. Germline lookup yields CDR1 SGHRS and CDR2 YFSETQ. The CDR3 protein is CASSLASEQYF. As DNA, the CDR3 is TGCGCCAGCAGCTTGGCCAGCGAGCAGTACTTC.

CDR3 loop: CASSLGLIQRGSGELFF. The CDR3, as DNA: TGCGCCAGCAGCCTAGGACTAATCCAGCGGGGGTCCGGGGAGCTGTTTTTT. The chain couples TRBV5-1 to TRBJ2-2; 8 bases fit TRBD2. V trimming: 4 bases; J trimming: 6 bases; junction bases outside the gene matches: 14. CDR1 is SGHRS and CDR2 is YFSETQ in the germline V gene. The CDR3 extends over 17 amino acids.

The rearrangement uses TRBV6-6 and TRBJ1-4, with D tentatively TRBD1 (5 bases). The V and J ends lost 0 bases and 6 bases respectively, with 8 bases between them. Germline V gene sequence: CDR1 MNHNY, CDR2 SVGAGI (reference sequence). This CDR3 has 14 amino acids. In DNA form, the CDR3 reads TGTGCCAGCAGTTACTCGGGGACTTATGAAAAACTGTTTTTT. This encodes CASSYSGTYEKLFF.

The chain employs TRBV2 and TRBJ1-2; D is ambiguous. Trimming shortened V by 1 base and J by 4 bases, and 13 bases separated the two germline ends. The CDR3 contains 15 residues. From germline, CDR1 is SNHLY and CDR2 FYNNEI. The DNA of the CDR3 is TGTGCCAGCAGTGAAGAGGGCGGACGGGGCTATGGCTACACCTTC. Translated, it gives CASSEEGGRGYGYTF.